This T cell receptor (beta chain) was profiled in a study of vaccination and CD4 T cells after COVID-19. The wider study: Convalescent donors: six male, four female; seven Caucasian, two Asian, one multiracial, two Hispanic. Two doses of either BNT162b2 or mRNA-1273 vaccine were given to participants. Overlapping spike peptides of SARS-CoV-2, HCoV-NL63, HCoV-OC43 and HCoV-229E were used, and cells were stimulated with them.

This CDR3 is built from 15 residues. Germline loops: CDR1 SGHAT, CDR2 FQNNGV. V was cut by 1 base and J by 4 bases, with 14 bases left in between. Once obtained from cultured CD4+ T cells, the DNA was sequenced using the Oncomine TCR Beta short-read assay. TCRdb re-called the PCR reads through MiXCR, storing one row per CDR3 protein. This table has around 14,000 distinct CDR3 sequences, under 60% appearing once. This clonotype occurred once. Its antigen is not known. Described treatment: roughly 11-day PBMC culture with coronavirus spike peptide pools or control peptides (ViraFEST assay). Study results and limitations: Median roughly 90% of reactive clones detected in convalescent patients emerged only post-vaccination.

The receptor was derived from a human donor who had recovered from COVID-19. This sequence joins TRBV11-2 and TRBJ2-7, with D perhaps matching TRBD2 (6 bases). The specimen sequenced was CD4+ T cells from blood, cultured in vitro. In DNA form, the CDR3 reads TGTGCCAGCAGCTTAGCTGGTAGCGGAAGTTACGAGCAGTACTTC. This gives the protein CASSLAGSGSYEQYF.